Listed below are T cell receptor beta chains from one sample, sequenced in a study of shared clonotypes between healthy human individuals. Profiling relied on immunoSEQ multiplex PCR, and the TCRdb table lists in-frame clones only, not all of them. Among about 1 million clones listed, 65% to 75% were seen once. The material sequenced was memory CD4+ T cells sorted from blood. The receptors were gathered from a man between 18 and 29 years old in good health. The CDR3 runs from the conserved cysteine through the conserved F or W. Clone size is stated in some rows and not others, as once, few, many or a class when expanded.

CASTGIDYGYTF | TRBV25-1 | few
CASSPDRGNEQFF | TRBV5-6 | NA
CASSPGLTEETQYF | TRBV18 | NA
CASSGHRGETQYF | TRBV7-7 | NA
CASSSGTIGSPLHF | TRBV5-1 | NA
CAWGRTGELFF | TRBV30 | NA
CASRTRVLQETQYF | TRBV6-5 | few
CASSLAQSRSTDTQYF | TRBV5-6 | NA
CASSLLRTEFYGYTF | TRBV7-9 | NA
CASSFQSKRASGANVLTF | TRBV27 | NA
CAWSRDYGYTF | TRBV30 | NA
CASSYSTSSPLEQYF | TRBV5-1 | NA
CATSRDAGYSYEQYF | TRBV15 | few
CASSQGELGRTQYF | TRBV14 | NA
CASSLGSSGNGETQYF | TRBV5-1 | NA
CASRLDGSTDTQYF | TRBV12-2 | NA
CASKTLGDSYEQYF | TRBV18 | NA
CASSMGQPGNSPLHF | TRBV7-8 | NA
CASSSTRRYEQYF | TRBV19 | NA
CASSLRANYEQYF | TRBV7-9 | NA
CASSEFLAGGYEQYF | TRBV2 | NA
CASSIMGNTIYF | TRBV19 | NA
CASSNDGGASTDTQYF | TRBV5-5 | NA
CASRAGRSPYEQYF | TRBV6-5 | NA
CASSASGQSYEQYF | TRBV10-2 | NA
CASKQASYEQYF | TRBV6-6 | NA
CAISDREIHYGYTF | TRBV10-3 | NA